This TCR beta chain was captured in a study of control samples from healthy donors and cancer patients. Here immunoSEQ multiplex PCR was the method, and the copy in TCRdb shows in-frame clones only, minus some. Among roughly 450,000 clones listed, more than 80% were seen once. Per the germline V gene, CDR1 is SEHNR and CDR2 is FQNEAQ (reference sequence). V was pared by 4 bases and J by 10 bases, with 8 bases between. The CDR3 is 12 residues long. The rearrangement uses TRBV7-9 and TRBJ1-6; D is unresolved. The source of this sequence is a man aged 40-55 years with head and neck cancer. The sample was PBMCs. In nucleotides, the CDR3 is TGTGCCAGCAGCTCGATGGGATCACCCCTCCACTTT. This sequence encodes CASSSMGSPLHF.